The sample holds a few counts of the clone carrying this T cell receptor (beta chain). The data derive from a study of blood T cell repertoires in COVID-19. About the study: PBMCs, B-cell-depleted T cells, or T cells provided the cDNA or gDNA that made up the material.

CDR3 size: 16 residues. The V segment lost 2 bases and the J segment 2 bases; nucleotides outside the gene matches: 2. Germline assignment: CDR1 MNHNS and CDR2 SASEGT. The data were produced by immunoSEQ multiplex PCR, yet TCRdb's version contains in-frame clones alone and is incomplete. The table has over 200,000 clones, 83% seen once. Material for sequencing was peripheral blood. The chain has TRBV6-1 and TRBJ2-7; 14 nucleotides agree with TRBD2. This sequence was found in a woman in her 50s with acute or convalescent COVID-19. CDR3 DNA sequence: TGTGCCAGCAGTGAACAGGGACTAGCGGGGGCCTACGAGCAGTACTTC. Translation gives CASSEQGLAGAYEQYF.